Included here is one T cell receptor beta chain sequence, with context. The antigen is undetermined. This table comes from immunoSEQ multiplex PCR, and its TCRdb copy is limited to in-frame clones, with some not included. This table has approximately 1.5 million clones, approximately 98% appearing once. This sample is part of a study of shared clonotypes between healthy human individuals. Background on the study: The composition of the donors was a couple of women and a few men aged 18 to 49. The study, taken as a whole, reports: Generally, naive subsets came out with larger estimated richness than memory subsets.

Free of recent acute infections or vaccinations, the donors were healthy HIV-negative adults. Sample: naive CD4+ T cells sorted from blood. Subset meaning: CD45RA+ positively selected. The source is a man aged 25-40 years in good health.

CDR3 residues: CASSVDARAGGRGAFF. CDR3 coding DNA: TGTGCCAGCAGCGTAGACGCCCGGGCAGGGGGAAGAGGAGCTTTCTTT. The chain has TRBV9 and TRBJ1-1, with 7 bases matching TRBD1. Germline CDR1 SGDLS, CDR2 YYNGEE. With V trimmed by 0 bases and J by 10 bases, 15 bases remained unmatched. The CDR3 runs to 16 residues.